The next 22 T cell receptor beta chains were all read from a single sample in a study of beta chain features in type 1 diabetes. Findings and caveats of the study: Type 1 diabetes patients had moderately but significantly shorter TCRB CDR3s in all four CD4+ subsets.

For these receptors, no antigen is known. Reverse transcription of all isolated RNA meant that expressed TCRB transcripts were sequenced. Here immunoSEQ multiplex PCR was the method, and the copy in TCRdb shows in-frame clones only, minus some. The sample includes about 700,000 clones, around an eighth of them seen just once. Material: naive CD4+ T cells from blood. The receptor source for this set is a man between 18 and 35 years old with type 1 diabetes.

This clone appeared a few times. This rearrangement joins TRBV19 to TRBJ2-7; the D is unclear. V gave up 2 bases and J gave up 2 bases, with 13 bases separating them. The CDR3 length is 15 residues. Per the germline V gene, CDR1 is LNHDA and CDR2 is SQIVND (reference sequence). In DNA, the CDR3 is TGTGCCAGTAGTATATCTGGGAAGGCTACCTACGAGCAGTACTTC. Residues: CASSISGKATYEQYF.

J is TRBJ2-5 and V is TRBV5-4, with 11 positions matching TRBD2. Germline V lookup: CDR1 SGHNT, CDR2 YYREEE (reference sequence). CDR3 length: 15 amino acids. The ends lost 4 bases at V and 2 bases at J; junction bases unmatched: 4. CDR3 sequence reads: CASSPTSGEQETQYF. The CDR3 DNA sequence: TGTGCCAGCAGCCCGACTAGCGGGGAACAAGAGACCCAGTACTTC.

This clone has just a few counts. The chain has TRBV6-6 and TRBJ1-5; possible D gene TRBD1, 5 bases. CDR1 is MNHNY and CDR2 is SVGAGI in the germline V gene (reference sequence). V gave up 5 bases and J gave up 6 bases, with 14 bases separating them. This CDR3 comprises 14 residues. The CDR3 region is CASSTQGKIQPQHF. In DNA form, the CDR3 reads TGTGCCAGCAGTACCCAGGGTAAGATTCAGCCCCAGCATTTT.

This clone was counted only a few times. The CDR3 spells CASSSAGQVHSGNTIYF. CDR3 DNA sequence: TGTGCCAGCAGCTCCGCCGGACAGGTTCACTCTGGAAACACCATATATTTT. The rearrangement uses TRBV7-8 and TRBJ1-3, with 7 nucleotides matching TRBD1. The CDR3 sequence is 17 residues long. Looked up from germline, CDR1 is SGHVS and CDR2 is FQNEAQ. V was pared by 4 bases and J by 0 bases, with 9 bases of the junction left unmatched. The full variable domain, rest sourced from reference TRBV7-8 and TRBJ1-3, is GAGVSQSPRYKVAKRGQDVALRCDPISGHVSLFWYQQALGQGPEFLTYFQNEAQLDKSGLPSDRFFAERPEGSVSTLKIQRTQQEDSAVYLCASSSAGQVHSGNTIYFGEGSWLTVV.

This clone was seen only a few times. This CDR3 is also generated by other DNA sequences in the sample. The chain uses TRBV29-1 and TRBJ1-1, with 7 bases lining up with TRBD1. The CDR3 consists of 15 residues. J was trimmed by 1 base and V by 1 base; bases with no gene match: 6. The germline V gene encodes CDR1 SQVTM and CDR2 ANQGSEA. CDR3 DNA: TGCAGCGTTGAAGGGCGGACAGGAGCGAACACTGAAGCTTTCTTT. The encoded protein is CSVEGRTGANTEAFF.

This clone was detected a few times. This rearrangement joins TRBV2 to TRBJ1-5; 7 positions match TRBD1. Germline V gene lookup returns CDR1 SNHLY and CDR2 FYNNEI. V trimming: 4 bases; J trimming: 5 bases; junction bases outside the gene matches: 8. CDR3 length equals 15 residues. Written as DNA, the CDR3 is TGTGCCAGCAGTGCCTTCCGGGACAGTTATCAGCCCCAGCATTTT. The encoded protein is CASSAFRDSYQPQHF.

Here the CDR3 DNA reads TGCAGCGCCAAGGGGCCGGACAGGGGGCGCGAAAATGGCTACACCTTC. Residues: CSAKGPDRGRENGYTF. The genes are TRBV29-1 and TRBJ1-2; TRBD1 matches at 11 bases. CDR1 and CDR2 from the germline V gene are SQVTM and ANQGSEA. CDR3 length equals 16 residues. The trim removed 7 bases at V and 6 bases at J, leaving 16 bases unmatched.

V gene TRBV7-2 combines with J gene TRBJ1-2, with D unclear. V dropped 7 bases and J dropped 5 bases, with 14 bases sitting between them. CDR3 length equals 13 residues. CDR1 and CDR2 (germline): SGHTA, FQGNSA. The CDR3 region is CASTDTFKYGYTF. CDR3 in DNA: TGTGCCAGCACCGACACCTTCAAATATGGCTACACCTTC.

This clone was observed a handful of times. Its ends do not fully match the called genes, so a read error is possible. The rearrangement uses TRBV5-4 and TRBJ1-5; D may be TRBD1 (5 bases). This CDR3 contains 13 residues. Germline V gives CDR1 SGHNT, CDR2 YYREEE (reference sequence). As DNA, the CDR3 is TGTGCCAGCAGCTCTGACGGACGGACAAATTGGTCTTTT. This sequence encodes CASSSDGRTNWSF.

The chain combines TRBV30 with TRBJ1-5, with TRBD1 identical over 7 bases. The CDR3 loop spans 17 amino acids. Per germline, CDR1 GTSNPN and CDR2 SVGIG (reference sequence). The V gene end was trimmed by 2 bases and the J gene end by 4 bases; junction bases not matched to a gene: 14. The CDR3 loop is CAWSRAGKGAGNQPQHF. In DNA form, the CDR3 reads TGTGCCTGGAGTCGGGCTGGAAAGGGGGCTGGGAATCAGCCCCAGCATTTT.

The table lists this clone with a few counts. CDR3 in amino acids: CASSFPVRAGAFFSTDTQYF. The CDR3 region has the DNA TGTGCCAGCAGTTTCCCGGTTAGGGCGGGGGCCTTCTTCAGCACAGATACGCAGTATTTT. The chain uses TRBV2 and TRBJ2-3; weak D call: TRBD2 (7 bases). V gave up 5 bases and J gave up 0 bases, with 27 bases separating them. This CDR3 region has 20 residues. Germline CDR1 and CDR2: SNHLY and FYNNEI.

This clone has only a few counts. Here the CDR3 DNA reads TGCGCCAGCAGCTTGGAAGCCCGAACGAACACTGAAGCTTTCTTT. It codes for CASSLEARTNTEAFF. The V gene is TRBV5-1, the J gene TRBJ1-1; D uncertain. The V end lost 0 bases, the J end lost 1 base, and 10 bases lay between the germline ends. Germline loops: CDR1 SGHRS, CDR2 YFSETQ. This CDR3 is built from 15 residues.

This rearrangement joins TRBV29-1 to TRBJ2-1; TRBD1 agrees at 9 bases. J lost 1 base, V lost 4 bases, and 5 bases had no gene match. The CDR3 is 15 residues long. Germline CDR1 and CDR2: SQVTM and ANQGSEA. The CDR3: CSVVWTGVSYNEQFF. The CDR3 DNA reads TGCAGCGTTGTTTGGACAGGGGTATCCTACAATGAGCAGTTCTTC.

This rearrangement joins TRBV2 to TRBJ2-5; D might be TRBD1 (5 bases). This CDR3 has 15 residues. Between the trimmed V and J ends, which lost 6 bases and 2 bases, there was a span of 16 bases. CDR1 is SNHLY, CDR2 FYNNEI, per germline. CDR3 in amino acids: CASSYESAGQETQYF. Written as DNA, the CDR3 is TGTGCCAGCAGCTACGAGTCCGCAGGGCAAGAGACCCAGTACTTC.

The chain joins TRBV29-1 to TRBJ1-2; 10 nucleotides agree with TRBD1. The germline V gene has CDR1 SQVTM and CDR2 ANQGSEA. The length of the CDR3 is 13 residues. The V gene end was trimmed by 1 base and the J gene end by 7 bases; junction bases not matched to a gene: 3. Here the CDR3 DNA reads TGCAGCGTTGAAGGGACAGGGGGAGGTGGCTACACCTTC. This codes for CSVEGTGGGGYTF.

This clone was detected a few times. The rearrangement links TRBV2 to TRBJ2-5, with D unclear. The CDR3 is 13 amino acids. V dropped 1 base and J dropped 3 bases, with 6 bases sitting between them. Germline CDR1 SNHLY, CDR2 FYNNEI. This CDR3 is CASSEVREETQYF. CDR3 nucleotides: TGTGCCAGCAGTGAAGTCAGAGAAGAGACCCAGTACTTC.

This clone was counted only a few times. The chain carries TRBV7-3 and TRBJ2-3; D is possibly TRBD2 (5 bases). CDR1 and CDR2 (germline): SGHTA, FQGTGA. CDR3 length: 16 residues. The V end lost 6 bases, the J end lost 9 bases, and 25 bases lay between the germline ends. CDR3 amino acids: CASSRNGPSPTETQYF. The CDR3 bases are TGTGCCAGCAGTCGAAATGGGCCTAGCCCGACTGAGACGCAGTATTTT.

The chain couples TRBV28 to TRBJ1-2, with TRBD1 as a possible D gene (5 bases). Trimming took off 6 bases at V and 4 bases at J, with 15 bases between the two ends. The germline V gene has CDR1 MDHEN and CDR2 SYDVKM. There are 14 residues in the CDR3. CDR3 in DNA: TGTGCCAGCAGGGAGGGACCTTCGGGCTATGGCTACACCTTC. Translation: CASREGPSGYGYTF.

This rearrangement joins TRBV5-1 to TRBJ1-1; D remains ambiguous. Germline V gene sequence: CDR1 SGHRS, CDR2 YFSETQ. V was shortened by 3 bases and J by 1 base, with 13 bases between the two germline ends. This CDR3 comprises 15 residues. Here the CDR3 reads CASSSSARTNTEAFF. CDR3 DNA sequence: TGCGCCAGCAGCTCCTCTGCCCGGACGAACACTGAAGCTTTCTTT.

The chain carries TRBV19 and TRBJ2-2; TRBD1 might be the D (5 bases). This CDR3 has 14 amino acids. Trimming cost V 4 bases and J 5 bases, with 11 bases left between them. CDR1 LNHDA and CDR2 SQIVND come from the germline V gene (reference sequence). In DNA, the CDR3 is TGTGCCAGTAGTAGGCAGGGTGGGACCGGGGAGCTGTTTTTT. Encoded protein: CASSRQGGTGELFF. Full variable domain (outside the CDR3, taken from reference TRBV19 and TRBJ2-2): DGGITQSPKYLFRKEGQNVTLSCEQNLNHDAMYWYRQDPGQGLRLIYYSQIVNDFQKGDIAEGYSVSREKKESFPLTVTSAQKNPTAFYLCASSRQGGTGELFFGEGSRLTVL.

The rearrangement joins TRBV19 to TRBJ1-1; tentatively, D is TRBD1 (6 bases). CDR3 length: 12 amino acids. Looked up from germline, CDR1 is LNHDA and CDR2 is SQIVND (reference sequence). Trimming removed 7 bases at V and 1 base at J, with 7 bases between. CDR3 sequence reads: CASKDRNTEAFF. CDR3 coding DNA: TGTGCCAGTAAGGACAGGAACACTGAAGCTTTCTTT.

In this sample, this clone turned up a few times. V and J are TRBV4-2 and TRBJ2-1; unclear D gene. Germline assignment: CDR1 LGHNA and CDR2 YNFKEQ. The CDR3 is 17 residues long. Trimming removed 0 bases at V and 0 bases at J, with 12 bases between. CDR3 sequence: CASSQDSAASSYNEQFF. Written as DNA, the CDR3 is TGTGCCAGCAGCCAAGATTCGGCAGCTAGCTCCTACAATGAGCAGTTCTTC.